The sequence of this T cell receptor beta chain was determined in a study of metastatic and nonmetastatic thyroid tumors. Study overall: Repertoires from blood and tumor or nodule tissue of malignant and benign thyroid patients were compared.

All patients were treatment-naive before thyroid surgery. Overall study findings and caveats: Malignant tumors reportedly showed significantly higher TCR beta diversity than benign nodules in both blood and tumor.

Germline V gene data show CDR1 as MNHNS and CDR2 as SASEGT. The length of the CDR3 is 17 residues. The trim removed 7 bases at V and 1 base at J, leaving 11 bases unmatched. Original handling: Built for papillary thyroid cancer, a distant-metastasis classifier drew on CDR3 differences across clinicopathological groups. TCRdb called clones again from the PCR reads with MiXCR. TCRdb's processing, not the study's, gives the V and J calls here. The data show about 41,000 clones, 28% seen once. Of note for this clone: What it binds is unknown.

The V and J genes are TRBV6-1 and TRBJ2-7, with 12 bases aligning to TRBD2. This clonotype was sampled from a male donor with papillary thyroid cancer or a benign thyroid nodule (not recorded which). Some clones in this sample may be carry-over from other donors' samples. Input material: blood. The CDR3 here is CASTKGTSGRLSYEQYF. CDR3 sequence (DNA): TGTGCCAGCACTAAGGGTACTAGCGGGAGGTTATCCTACGAGCAGTACTTC.